This passage covers 26 T cell receptor beta chains from one sample sequenced in a study of identical twins. TCRdb independently ran MiXCR on the 5' RACE reads; one entry per CDR3 protein. The sample carries around 200,000 distinct CDR3 sequences, around a tenth recorded once. The source material was memory (CD45RO+) T cells sorted from blood. Receptors were obtained from a woman younger than 35 in good health.

This clonotype was recorded at least ten times. V and J are TRBV12-3 or TRBV12-4 and TRBJ1-5; 8 bases are a match to TRBD1. The trim removed 3 bases at V and 10 bases at J, leaving 5 bases unmatched. The CDR3 consists of 13 residues. The CDR3 sequence is CASSLDRAGPQHF. In DNA, the CDR3 is TGTGCCAGCAGTTTGGACAGGGCTGGTCCCCAGCATTTT.

This clonotype was seen at least ten times. V usage is TRBV5-1 and J usage is TRBJ2-3; D is unresolved. With 4 bases removed from V and 2 bases from J, the gap between germline ends came to 14 bases. Germline V gene sequence: CDR1 SGHRS, CDR2 YFSETQ. The CDR3 loop spans 15 amino acids. The CDR3 sequence is CASSLLGRVTDTQYF. For the CDR3, the DNA is TGCGCCAGCAGCCTGTTGGGCAGAGTCACAGATACGCAGTATTTT.

In its sample, this clonotype was seen many times. This chain joins TRBV10-3 and TRBJ1-4; unclear D gene. Per the germline V gene, CDR1 is ENHRY and CDR2 is SYGVKD. The V gene lost 0 bases and the J gene lost 7 bases, with 6 bases spanning the gap. The CDR3 consists of 13 residues. CDR3 sequence: CAISESIGEKLFF. The CDR3 DNA sequence: TGTGCCATCAGTGAGTCTATCGGTGAAAAACTGTTTTTT.

This clonotype was observed a handful of times. The rearrangement joins TRBV20-1 to TRBJ2-7; the match to TRBD2 covers 10 bases. Germline V gene lookup returns CDR1 DFQATT and CDR2 SNEGSKA (reference sequence). V was pared by 5 bases and J by 0 bases, with 7 bases of the junction left unmatched. The CDR3 length is 15 residues. CDR3 sequence reads: CSADIAGGLSYEQYF. In DNA, the CDR3 is TGCAGTGCTGACATAGCGGGAGGCCTCTCCTACGAGCAGTACTTC.

This clonotype appeared a few times. The chain uses TRBV6-5 and TRBJ2-7; 7 bases agree with TRBD1. The CDR3 extends over 14 amino acids. V was pared by 0 bases and J by 7 bases, with 6 bases of the junction left unmatched. Germline CDR1 is MNHEY and CDR2 is SVGAGI. The CDR3 sequence: CASSYSRDSIEQYF. The CDR3 DNA is TGTGCCAGCAGTTACTCGAGGGACAGTATTGAGCAGTACTTC.

This clonotype was counted only a few times. The chain has TRBV10-3 and TRBJ2-7; D call uncertain. There are 12 residues in the CDR3. Trimming removed 0 bases at V and 5 bases at J, with 5 bases between. Germline V gives CDR1 ENHRY, CDR2 SYGVKD. CDR3: CAISESYHEQYF. Written as DNA, the CDR3 is TGTGCCATCAGTGAGTCTTACCACGAGCAGTACTTC.

This clonotype was found a few times. Compared with germline, one end of the junction differs, possibly owing to a read error. The chain recombines TRBV24-1 with TRBJ1-1; D is uncertain. There are 11 residues in the CDR3. CDR1 is KGHDR, CDR2 SFDVKD, per germline. CDR3 nucleotides: TGTGCCACCAGTGATTCGACTCACCTTACTTTT. Translation gives CATSDSTHLTF.

This rearrangement joins TRBV5-1 to TRBJ1-1; TRBD1 agrees at 9 bases. V trimming: 3 bases; J trimming: 3 bases; junction bases outside the gene matches: 9. The CDR3 has 16 amino acids. CDR1 and CDR2 from the germline V gene are SGHRS and YFSETQ. For the CDR3, the DNA is TGCGCCAGCAGCTACGGGGACAGGGAATTGTACACTGAAGCTTTCTTT. Residues: CASSYGDRELYTEAFF.

This clonotype was recorded at least ten times. V usage is TRBV20-1 and J usage is TRBJ2-1, with TRBD2 identical over 9 bases. There are 13 residues in the CDR3. Germline CDR1 and CDR2: DFQATT and SNEGSKA (reference sequence). V shed 8 bases and J 5 bases; nucleotides not matched to a gene: 7. The CDR3 reads CSSRAGGNNEQFF. As DNA, the CDR3 is TGCAGTTCCCGAGCGGGAGGTAACAATGAGCAGTTCTTC.

The chain carries TRBV20-1 and TRBJ1-4; weak D call: TRBD1 (5 bases). The V gene lost 6 bases and the J gene lost 8 bases, with 22 bases spanning the gap. The CDR3 totals 15 residues. The germline V gene encodes CDR1 DFQATT and CDR2 SNEGSKA (reference sequence). The CDR3 DNA reads as TGCAGTGCCGGAGACCTGGGGGTCGTGGCGGAAAAACTGTTTTTT. Encoded protein: CSAGDLGVVAEKLFF.

Only one count was recorded for this clonotype. The chain has TRBV3-1 and TRBJ2-4; D remains unclear. Looked up from germline, CDR1 is LGHDT and CDR2 is YNNKEL (reference sequence). This CDR3 comprises 12 residues. V lost 3 bases to trimming and J lost 4 bases, with 4 bases between them. The CDR3 loop reads CASSQLKNIQYF. DNA for the CDR3: TGTGCCAGCAGCCAGCTGAAAAACATTCAGTACTTC.

This clonotype was recorded at least ten times. The chain links TRBV12-3 or TRBV12-4 to TRBJ1-2; 8 nucleotides match TRBD1. The junction had 3 bases not matched to a gene; V was cut back by 4 bases and J by 2 bases. This CDR3 has 14 residues. This CDR3 is CASSSRQGNYGYTF. The CDR3 DNA sequence: TGTGCCAGCAGTTCCCGACAGGGGAACTATGGCTACACCTTC.

In this sample, this clonotype turned up a few times. CDR3 residues: CASSYGLSGGWSNQPQHF. The DNA of the CDR3 is TGTGCCAGCAGTTACGGTCTTTCTGGGGGGTGGAGCAATCAGCCCCAGCATTTT. The chain has TRBV6-5 and TRBJ1-5, with D tentatively TRBD1 (5 bases). CDR1 and CDR2 from the germline V gene are MNHEY and SVGAGI. Trimming took 2 bases from V and 1 from J, leaving 18 bases between them. This CDR3 has 18 amino acids.

The CDR3 bases are TGTGCCAGCAGTCCGGACAGGGGGAGAGTAGGTGAAGCTTTCTTT. The encoded protein is CASSPDRGRVGEAFF. The chain links TRBV7-2 to TRBJ1-1; the match to TRBD1 covers 10 bases. Germline trimming cut 6 bases from V and 7 bases from J; bases unmatched to any gene: 11. CDR1 and CDR2 (germline): SGHTA, FQGNSA. The CDR3 covers 15 residues.

The chain is built from TRBV20-1 and TRBJ2-7; D is unresolved. CDR1 is DFQATT, CDR2 SNEGSKA, per germline (reference sequence). V was cut by 1 base and J by 6 bases, with 7 bases left in between. The length of the CDR3 is 11 residues. DNA of the CDR3: TGCAGTGCTAGAGGGCCCCGCGAGCAGTACTTC. Translating gives CSARGPREQYF.

In its sample, this clonotype was seen a few times. This chain's CDR3 is CASSFLRGKKETQYF. The CDR3 coding sequence is TGTGCCAGCAGCTTTTTGAGAGGGAAGAAAGAGACCCAGTACTTC. This chain links TRBV5-6 with TRBJ2-5; possible D gene TRBD2, 5 bases. This CDR3 has 15 residues. The germline V and J ends were trimmed by 2 bases and 3 bases, with 14 bases remaining between them. Germline V gene sequence: CDR1 SGHDT, CDR2 YYEEEE.

The gene calls are TRBV14 and TRBJ2-3, with 9 bases fitting TRBD1. V lost 5 bases, J lost 2 bases, and 8 bases stayed unmatched. CDR3 length equals 16 residues. CDR1 and CDR2 (germline): SGHDN, FVKESK. DNA of the CDR3: TGTGCCAGCAGCTTGCGGACAGGGGCTATCACAGATACGCAGTATTTT. Translation: CASSLRTGAITDTQYF.

This clonotype was seen a handful of times. The genes are TRBV7-6 and TRBJ2-3; D is ambiguous. The CDR3 has 15 amino acids. Trimming pared 1 base from V and 5 bases from J, leaving 13 bases between. The germline CDR1 and CDR2 sequences are SGHVS and FNYEAQ. The CDR3 coding sequence is TGTGCCAGCAGCTTAGATTCCGGGCTAATAGATACGCAGTATTTT. It is translated as CASSLDSGLIDTQYF.

The rearrangement joins TRBV20-1 to TRBJ1-5; 7 nucleotides match TRBD1. Germline V lookup: CDR1 DFQATT, CDR2 SNEGSKA (reference sequence). The CDR3 is 14 residues long. J lost 2 bases, V lost 3 bases, and 4 bases had no gene match. DNA of the CDR3: TGCAGTGCTAGGACAGGGAGGGGCAATCAGCCCCAGCATTTT. Its translation is CSARTGRGNQPQHF.

The sample holds a few counts of this clonotype. This chain connects TRBV15 to TRBJ2-3; 8 nucleotides match TRBD2. V gave up 0 bases and J gave up 4 bases; unmatched junction bases: 3. Germline CDR1 reads LNHNV; CDR2 reads YYDKDF (reference sequence). CDR3 length: 15 amino acids. The CDR3 region is CATSRDGGASDTQYF. Written as DNA, the CDR3 is TGTGCCACCAGCAGAGACGGGGGGGCCTCAGATACGCAGTATTTT.

The chain combines TRBV20-1 with TRBJ2-5, with D tentatively TRBD2 (6 bases). Trimming took off 6 bases at V and 5 bases at J, with 13 bases between the two ends. The CDR3 totals 12 residues. Germline values: CDR1 DFQATT, CDR2 SNEGSKA (reference sequence). In DNA, the CDR3 is TGCAGTGCCGGACCTAGCGTGGAGACCCAGTACTTC. Its protein is CSAGPSVETQYF.

This clonotype was seen a handful of times. This chain connects TRBV20-1 to TRBJ2-3, with 9 bases fitting TRBD1. V shed 2 bases and J 3 bases; nucleotides not matched to a gene: 3. Germline CDR1 reads DFQATT; CDR2 reads SNEGSKA (reference sequence). The CDR3 totals 14 residues. The chain's CDR3 is CSARPGQGTDTQYF. The CDR3 DNA sequence: TGCAGTGCTAGACCCGGACAGGGGACAGATACGCAGTATTTT.

This clonotype was detected ten times or more. The CDR3 protein is CASSLGQTSYEQYF. The CDR3 DNA reads TGTGCCAGCAGCTTGGGACAGACCTCCTACGAGCAGTACTTC. This chain uses TRBV7-9 with TRBJ2-7, with 7 bases lining up with TRBD1. The J segment lost 0 bases and the V segment lost 3 bases, leaving 2 bases of the junction unmatched. Germline CDR1 and CDR2: SEHNR and FQNEAQ (reference sequence). The CDR3 has 14 residues.

This clonotype was detected only a few times. The DNA for the CDR3 is TGTGCCAGCAGCTTTGGGGGGGCCAACGTCCTGACTTTC. Protein sequence: CASSFGGANVLTF. V and J are TRBV7-2 and TRBJ2-6; D unresolved. V lost 3 bases to trimming and J lost 4 bases, with 4 bases between them. Germline V gives CDR1 SGHTA, CDR2 FQGNSA. The CDR3 has 13 amino acids.

This clonotype has only a few counts. The chain couples TRBV20-1 to TRBJ2-5; D gene uncertain. Germline loops: CDR1 DFQATT, CDR2 SNEGSKA (reference sequence). V was pared by 5 bases and J by 3 bases, with 13 bases between. This CDR3 has 13 residues. Written as DNA, the CDR3 is TGCAGTGCTGGCAGACGGACGGAAGAGACCCAGTACTTC. Its protein product is CSAGRRTEETQYF.

This clonotype was detected only a few times. V gene TRBV11-2 combines with J gene TRBJ1-2; the D is unclear. This CDR3 is built from 14 residues. CDR1 is SGHAT, CDR2 FQNNGV, per germline. Trimming took off 1 base at V and 8 bases at J, with 14 bases between the two ends. The CDR3 here is CASSLGGERAGYTF. CDR3 sequence (DNA): TGTGCCAGCAGCTTAGGGGGTGAACGAGCGGGCTACACCTTC.